This T cell receptor beta chain was sequenced in a study of cytomegalovirus exposure and HLA in healthy donors. Study results and limitations: Fewer N-insertions (relative to the approximately 670-donor mean) were reportedly seen in an Asian-associated ancestry cluster in a later analysis. TCR beta sequences numbering about 17,000 were associated with HLA alleles at 0.05 false discovery rate in a later analysis.

With regard to this clone: Antigen specificity is unknown.

Donors counted as nominally healthy when sampled, yet unrecorded immune exposures were likely. PCR amplification relied on 60 Vbeta primers (plus 13 Jbeta primers). The repertoire was sequenced with immunoSEQ multiplex PCR; TCRdb's copy has only in-frame clones and lacks some. The data hold about 130,000 clones, with approximately 85% observed a single time. The germline CDR1 and CDR2 sequences are LNHDA and SQIVND (reference sequence). V gave up 6 bases and J gave up 2 bases; unmatched junction bases: 9. This CDR3 has 16 residues. The chain recombines TRBV19 with TRBJ1-3; 8 positions agree with TRBD1. Sequenced input: PBMCs. The receptor was derived from a woman aged 30 to 39 in good health and CMV-seropositive. CDR3 in amino acids: CASSTTGQGPGNTIYF. The CDR3 region has the DNA TGTGCCAGTAGCACTACCGGACAGGGACCTGGAAACACCATATATTTT. Complete variable domain (other parts from reference TRBV19 and TRBJ1-3): DGGITQSPKYLFRKEGQNVTLSCEQNLNHDAMYWYRQDPGQGLRLIYYSQIVNDFQKGDIAEGYSVSREKKESFPLTVTSAQKNPTAFYLCASSTTGQGPGNTIYFGEGSWLTVV.